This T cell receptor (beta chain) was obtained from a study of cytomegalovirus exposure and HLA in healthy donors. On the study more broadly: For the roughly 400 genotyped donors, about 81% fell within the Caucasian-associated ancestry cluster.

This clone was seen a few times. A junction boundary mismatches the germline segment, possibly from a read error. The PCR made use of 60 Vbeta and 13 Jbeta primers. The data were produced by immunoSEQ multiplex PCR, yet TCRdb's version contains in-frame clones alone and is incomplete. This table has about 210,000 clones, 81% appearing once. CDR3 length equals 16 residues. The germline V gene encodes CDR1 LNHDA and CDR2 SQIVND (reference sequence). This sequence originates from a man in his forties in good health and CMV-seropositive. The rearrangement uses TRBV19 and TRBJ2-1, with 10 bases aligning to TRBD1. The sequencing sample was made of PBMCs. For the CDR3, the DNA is TGTGCCAGTAGTCGGGACAGGGGAGAGGGGGACAATCAGCAGTTCTTC. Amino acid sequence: CASSRDRGEGDNQQFF. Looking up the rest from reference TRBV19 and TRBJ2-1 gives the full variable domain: DGGITQSPKYLFRKEGQNVTLSCEQNLNHDAMYWYRQDPGQGLRLIYYSQIVNDFQKGDIAEGYSVSREKKESFPLTVTSAQKNPTAFYLCASSRDRGEGDNQQFFGPGTRLTVL.